What follows are 7 T cell receptor beta chains derived from one specimen sequenced in a study of shared clonotypes between healthy human individuals. The assay was immunoSEQ multiplex PCR, and TCRdb's table has in-frame clones only and misses some. The table lists 900,000 to 1,200,000 clones, around 78% of them singletons. Input material: memory CD4+ T cells from PBMCs. Described subset: CD45RA-negative fraction. These receptors were collected from a man aged 18 to 30 in good health. Some clones in this sample may be carry-over from other donors' samples.

The chain links TRBV5-1 to TRBJ1-1; 9 bases are a match to TRBD1. Germline trimming cut 0 bases from V and 1 base from J; bases unmatched to any gene: 4. CDR3 size: 16 residues. The germline CDR1 and CDR2 sequences are SGHRS and YFSETQ. The CDR3 DNA follows: TGCGCCAGCAGCTTGGGGACAGGGGCGCCGAACACTGAAGCTTTCTTT. Amino acid sequence: CASSLGTGAPNTEAFF.

The chain recombines TRBV19 with TRBJ1-1; tentatively, D is TRBD1 (5 bases). The CDR3 consists of 13 residues. V lost 5 bases and J 5 bases, leaving 12 bases between the germline ends. Germline values: CDR1 LNHDA, CDR2 SQIVND (reference sequence). CDR3 in DNA: TGTGCCAGTAGTTCCCTTTGGGGGACTGAAGCTTTCTTT. Translating it yields CASSSLWGTEAFF.

The gene calls are TRBV7-3 and TRBJ1-1; D perhaps matches TRBD1 (6 bases). Per germline, CDR1 SGHTA and CDR2 FQGTGA. This CDR3 has 13 residues. The V gene lost 2 bases and the J gene lost 7 bases, with 11 bases spanning the gap. The CDR3, as DNA: TGTGCCAGCAGCTTATTGGGGGGCAGTGAAGCTTTCTTT. Protein product: CASSLLGGSEAFF.

This clone was picked up a small number of times. The genes are TRBV11-2 and TRBJ1-1; 7 nucleotides match TRBD1. This CDR3 region has 16 residues. The germline gives CDR1 SGHAT, CDR2 FQNNGV. Trimming removed 3 bases from V and 2 bases from J; junction bases left unmatched: 9. For the CDR3, the DNA is TGTGCCAGCAGCTTTTTATTCAGGGGGTCTAACACTGAAGCTTTCTTT. Its protein is CASSFLFRGSNTEAFF.

The rearrangement uses TRBV4-1 and TRBJ2-2; TRBD2 aligns across 10 bases. The V and J ends lost 0 bases and 6 bases, in that order; junction bases with no gene match: 10. The germline CDR1 and CDR2 sequences are MGHRA and YSYEKL. This CDR3 is 18 amino acids long. CDR3 sequence: CASSQDPRLAGWSGELFF. The CDR3 nucleotides are TGCGCCAGCAGCCAAGATCCGAGACTAGCGGGTTGGTCCGGGGAGCTGTTTTTT.

The rearrangement uses TRBV6-4 and TRBJ2-3; no definite D call. V was trimmed by 4 bases and J by 6 bases, leaving 14 bases between them. Germline assignment: CDR1 MRHNA and CDR2 SNTAGT. CDR3 length equals 14 residues. The CDR3 loop is CASSARTTKDTQYF. The CDR3 bases are TGTGCCAGCAGTGCCCGGACGACCAAGGATACGCAGTATTTT.

CDR3 bases: TGTGCCAGCATGACCTATGCTAATGAAAAACTGTTTTTT. This encodes CASMTYANEKLFF. The V gene is TRBV27, the J gene TRBJ1-4; D not certain. V lost 7 bases and J 3 bases, leaving 9 bases between the germline ends. The CDR3 totals 13 residues. Germline V gives CDR1 MNHEY, CDR2 SMNVEV (reference sequence).